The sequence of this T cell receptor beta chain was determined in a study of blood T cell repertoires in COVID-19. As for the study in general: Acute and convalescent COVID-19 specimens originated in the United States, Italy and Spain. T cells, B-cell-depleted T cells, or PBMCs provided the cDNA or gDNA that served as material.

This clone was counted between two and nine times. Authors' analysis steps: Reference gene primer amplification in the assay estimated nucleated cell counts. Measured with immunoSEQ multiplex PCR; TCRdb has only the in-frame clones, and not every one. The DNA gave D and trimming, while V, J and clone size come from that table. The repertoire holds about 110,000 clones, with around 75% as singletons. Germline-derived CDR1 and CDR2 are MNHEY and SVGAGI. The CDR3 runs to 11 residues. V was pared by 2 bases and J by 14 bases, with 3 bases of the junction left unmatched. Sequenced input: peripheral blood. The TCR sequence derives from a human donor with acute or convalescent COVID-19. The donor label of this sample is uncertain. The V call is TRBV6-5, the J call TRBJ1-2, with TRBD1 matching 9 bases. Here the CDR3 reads CASSYGQGRTF. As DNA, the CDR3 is TGTGCCAGCAGTTACGGACAGGGGAGGACCTTC.